This T cell receptor (beta chain) came from a study of blood T cell repertoires in COVID-19. Study-wide context: The analysed material was cDNA or gDNA that came from T cells, B-cell-depleted T cells, or PBMCs.

This clone was seen a single time. Measured with immunoSEQ multiplex PCR; TCRdb has only the in-frame clones, and not every one. The table has almost 200,000 clones, around four fifths seen once; the top ten hold approximately 0.97%. Looked up from germline, CDR1 is SGHRS and CDR2 is YFSETQ. This CDR3 spans 19 amino acids. J was trimmed by 7 bases and V by 0 bases; bases with no gene match: 15. This chain links TRBV5-1 with TRBJ2-2; TRBD2 aligns across 10 bases. Sequences were obtained from peripheral blood. The origin of this receptor is a man aged 55-75 years with COVID-19, enrolled during active disease. The CDR3 here is CASSLEGMASGRKVGELFF. The CDR3 DNA reads as TGCGCCAGCAGCTTGGAAGGGATGGCTAGCGGGAGAAAAGTCGGGGAGCTGTTTTTT.